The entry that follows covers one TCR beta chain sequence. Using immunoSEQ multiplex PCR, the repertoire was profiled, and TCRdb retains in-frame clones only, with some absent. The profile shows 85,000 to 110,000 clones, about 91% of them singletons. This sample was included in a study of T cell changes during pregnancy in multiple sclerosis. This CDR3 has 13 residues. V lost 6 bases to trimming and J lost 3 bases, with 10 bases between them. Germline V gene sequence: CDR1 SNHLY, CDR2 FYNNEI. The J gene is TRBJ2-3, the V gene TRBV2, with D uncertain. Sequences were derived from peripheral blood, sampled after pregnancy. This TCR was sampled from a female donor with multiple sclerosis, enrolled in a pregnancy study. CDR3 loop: CASSPTETDTQYF. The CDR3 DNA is TGTGCCAGCAGCCCGACTGAAACAGATACGCAGTATTTT. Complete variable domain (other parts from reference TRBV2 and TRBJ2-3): EPEVTQTPSHQVTQMGQEVILRCVPISNHLYFYWYRQILGQKVEFLVSFYNNEISEKSEIFDDQFSVERPDGSNFTLKIRSTKLEDSAMYFCASSPTETDTQYFGPGTRLTVL.